Presented here are 22 T cell receptor beta chains from one specimen sequenced in a study of CD8+ T cells in alopecia areata. Sequencing templates came from extracted RNA that was reverse transcribed into cDNA. The repertoire was sequenced with immunoSEQ multiplex PCR; TCRdb's copy has only in-frame clones and lacks some. Here the sample spans some 150,000 clones, roughly 66% being singletons. Source: CD8+ T cells sorted from blood, taken at week 0. All receptors come from a human donor with alopecia areata.

The chain uses TRBV4-1 and TRBJ1-1; TRBD1 might be the D (5 bases). V was shortened by 1 base and J by 3 bases, with 18 bases between the two germline ends. The CDR3 sequence is 17 residues long. Germline values: CDR1 MGHRA, CDR2 YSYEKL. The CDR3 is CASSQGDRKALHTEAFF. CDR3 DNA sequence: TGCGCCAGCAGCCAAGGGGACCGCAAGGCCCTGCACACTGAAGCTTTCTTT.

Only a few counts were recorded for this clone. The J gene is TRBJ1-2, the V gene TRBV29-1; 8 nucleotides match TRBD1. This CDR3 is 15 amino acids long. V trimming: 5 bases; J trimming: 3 bases; junction bases outside the gene matches: 11. CDR1 is SQVTM, CDR2 ANQGSEA, per germline. The CDR3 here is CSVQTNDRGDYGYTF. For the CDR3, the DNA is TGCAGCGTTCAAACGAACGACAGGGGTGACTATGGCTACACCTTC.

This chain joins TRBV9 and TRBJ2-3; a possible D gene is TRBD1 (6 bases). This CDR3 comprises 14 residues. Trimming removed 6 bases at V and 4 bases at J, with 15 bases between. Per germline, CDR1 SGDLS and CDR2 YYNGEE. CDR3 coding DNA: TGTGCCAGCACCGGAAGGGGGAGCTCAGATACGCAGTATTTT. This translates into CASTGRGSSDTQYF.

This clone was recorded only once. This sequence joins TRBV29-1 and TRBJ1-2; TRBD1 aligns across 8 bases. The germline V gene encodes CDR1 SQVTM and CDR2 ANQGSEA. Unmatched junction bases numbered 8, after V lost 4 bases and J lost 4 bases. CDR3 length: 14 amino acids. The CDR3 protein is CSVVLGQELYGYTF. CDR3 DNA: TGCAGCGTTGTTTTGGGACAGGAGCTCTATGGCTACACCTTC.

The gene calls are TRBV14 and TRBJ2-7, with 11 nucleotides matching TRBD2. Trimming removed 6 bases from V and 4 bases from J; junction bases left unmatched: 8. CDR3 length: 15 residues. Germline values: CDR1 SGHDN, CDR2 FVKESK. The CDR3 DNA reads TGTGCCAGCAGACGCCCGCTAGCGGGGGGTTACGAGCAGTACTTC. Protein: CASRRPLAGGYEQYF. Filled out from reference TRBV14 and TRBJ2-7, the complete variable domain reads EAGVTQFPSHSVIEKGQTVTLRCDPISGHDNLYWYRRVMGKEIKFLLHFVKESKQDESGMPNNRFLAERTGGTYSTLKVQPAELEDSGVYFCASRRPLAGGYEQYFGPGTRLTVT.

This chain uses TRBV30 with TRBJ1-3, with D perhaps matching TRBD1 (5 bases). Deletions cut 7 bases from V and 0 bases from J, with 7 bases between. CDR3 size: 12 residues. Looked up from germline, CDR1 is GTSNPN and CDR2 is SVGIG (reference sequence). The CDR3 protein is CASDISGNTIYF. CDR3 nucleotides: TGTGCCTCGGACATCTCTGGAAACACCATATATTTT. Looking up the rest from reference TRBV30 and TRBJ1-3 gives the full variable domain: SQTIHQWPATLVQPVGSPLSLECTVEGTSNPNLYWYRQAAGRGLQLLFYSVGIGQISSEVPQNLSASRPQDRQFILSSKKLLLSDSGFYLCASDISGNTIYFGEGSWLTVV.

This clone occurred once. J is TRBJ2-6 and V is TRBV29-1; unclear D gene. Germline-derived CDR1 and CDR2 are SQVTM and ANQGSEA. The ends were cut back, 7 bases at V and 1 base at J, with 11 bases in the middle. CDR3 size: 14 residues. This chain's CDR3 is CSDPAKSGANVLTF. The CDR3, as DNA: TGCAGCGACCCGGCAAAATCTGGGGCCAACGTCCTGACTTTC.

The chain joins TRBV7-2 to TRBJ2-5; D not resolved. V gave up 5 bases and J gave up 4 bases, with 14 bases separating them. There are 14 residues in the CDR3. The germline CDR1 and CDR2 sequences are SGHTA and FQGNSA. The CDR3, as DNA: TGTGCCAGCAGCCACGTAGGAGTGGGAGAGACCCAGTACTTC. The encoded protein is CASSHVGVGETQYF.

This clone has just one count. This chain connects TRBV4-1 to TRBJ2-1; 13 positions match TRBD2. In germline, CDR1 is MGHRA, CDR2 YSYEKL. With V trimmed by 4 bases and J by 7 bases, 4 bases remained unmatched. The CDR3 loop spans 15 amino acids. CDR3 nucleotide sequence: TGCGCCAGCAGCCTGGGACTAGCGGGGAATAATGAGCAGTTCTTC. Translation: CASSLGLAGNNEQFF.

CDR3 protein: CATPPSGGAVVEQFF. The CDR3 bases are TGTGCCACTCCCCCTAGCGGGGGGGCGGTGGTTGAGCAGTTCTTC. V is TRBV2 and J is TRBJ2-1; TRBD2 aligns across 12 bases. After removal of 10 bases from V and 9 bases from J, the junction contained 13 bases not matched to a gene. This CDR3 has 15 amino acids. Per the germline V gene, CDR1 is SNHLY and CDR2 is FYNNEI.

CDR3 DNA sequence: TGTGCCAGCAGCTTAGACACGTATGGCTACACCTTC. Its translation is CASSLDTYGYTF. The chain combines TRBV11-2 with TRBJ1-2; D is uncertain. This CDR3 has 12 residues. With 0 bases removed from V and 5 bases from J, the gap between germline ends came to 4 bases. CDR1 and CDR2 (germline): SGHAT, FQNNGV.

The CDR3 loop reads CASSPPHRPADSPLHF. CDR3 coding DNA: TGCGCCAGCAGCCCACCCCACCGCCCCGCGGATTCACCCCTCCACTTT. The V and J genes are TRBV4-1 and TRBJ1-6; D not certain. This CDR3 has 16 residues. CDR1 and CDR2 from the germline V gene are MGHRA and YSYEKL. Between the trimmed V and J ends, which lost 4 bases and 8 bases, there was a span of 18 bases.

This clone was counted only a few times. The rearrangement uses TRBV30 and TRBJ1-6; D unclear. The CDR3 runs 14 residues. Trimming took off 0 bases at V and 4 bases at J, with 7 bases between the two ends. Germline values: CDR1 GTSNPN, CDR2 SVGIG (reference sequence). CDR3 sequence reads: CAWSVSGYNSPLHF. CDR3 DNA sequence: TGTGCCTGGAGTGTGTCAGGATATAATTCACCCCTCCACTTT.

Concerning this clone: Other DNA sequences in the sample encode the same CDR3. The chain has TRBV13 and TRBJ2-3; D remains unclear. V lost 0 bases and J 3 bases, leaving 4 bases between the germline ends. Germline CDR1 is PRHDT and CDR2 is FYEKMQ (reference sequence). This CDR3 contains 13 residues. The CDR3 DNA sequence: TGTGCCAGCAGCTTAGGCCGGACAGATACGCAGTATTTT. Its translation: CASSLGRTDTQYF.

The chain joins TRBV5-1 to TRBJ2-7; no firm D call. The CDR3 totals 13 residues. The germline V gene has CDR1 SGHRS and CDR2 YFSETQ. V lost 0 bases and J 5 bases, leaving 9 bases between the germline ends. CDR3: CASSLGAVDEQYF. The CDR3 nucleotides read TGCGCCAGCAGCTTGGGCGCGGTCGACGAGCAGTACTTC.

The chain uses TRBV25-1 and TRBJ1-3; 9 bases are a match to TRBD1. The germline CDR1 and CDR2 sequences are MGHDK and SYGVNS. There are 15 residues in the CDR3. The V gene end was trimmed by 2 bases and the J gene end by 4 bases; junction bases not matched to a gene: 3. DNA for the CDR3: TGTGCCAGCAGTGAACGTGGACAGGGGGGAAACACCATATATTTT. Amino acid sequence: CASSERGQGGNTIYF.

Only a few counts were recorded for this clone. The chain combines TRBV2 with TRBJ1-1, with 10 bases fitting TRBD1. V lost 3 bases to trimming and J lost 3 bases; unmatched junction nucleotides: 13. The CDR3 has 18 residues. Germline-derived CDR1 and CDR2 are SNHLY and FYNNEI. DNA for the CDR3: TGTGCCAGCAGTGAGTACCGGGACAGGGGTGATCCGGACACTGAAGCTTTCTTT. It specifies CASSEYRDRGDPDTEAFF. Full variable domain (outside the CDR3, taken from reference TRBV2 and TRBJ1-1): EPEVTQTPSHQVTQMGQEVILRCVPISNHLYFYWYRQILGQKVEFLVSFYNNEISEKSEIFDDQFSVERPDGSNFTLKIRSTKLEDSAMYFCASSEYRDRGDPDTEAFFGQGTRLTVV.

This clone came up once. J is TRBJ2-5 and V is TRBV30; D not certain. The V and J ends lost 0 bases and 3 bases respectively, with 5 bases between them. Per the germline V gene, CDR1 is GTSNPN and CDR2 is SVGIG (reference sequence). The CDR3 contains 12 residues. CDR3 amino acids: CAWSVWEETQYF. As DNA, the CDR3 is TGTGCCTGGAGTGTATGGGAAGAGACCCAGTACTTC.

The chain couples TRBV27 to TRBJ1-6; possible D gene TRBD1, 6 bases. CDR3 length equals 14 residues. Germline CDR1 MNHEY, CDR2 SMNVEV (reference sequence). The V and J ends lost 3 bases and 6 bases respectively, with 9 bases between them. CDR3 residues: CASSLGHSNSPLHF. The CDR3 region has the DNA TGTGCCAGCAGTTTGGGACACTCTAATTCACCCCTCCACTTT.

DNA for the CDR3: TGTGCCAGCAGTCACACCGGGACAGGGGTCATCAATGAGCAGTTCTTC. This translates into CASSHTGTGVINEQFF. J is TRBJ2-1 and V is TRBV6-6, with 10 nucleotides matching TRBD1. This CDR3 comprises 16 residues. Germline V lookup: CDR1 MNHNY, CDR2 SVGAGI (reference sequence). V was clipped by 5 bases and J by 6 bases; unmatched bases: 10.

J is TRBJ1-2 and V is TRBV30; a weak D match, TRBD1 (5 bases). The CDR3 is made up of 14 amino acids. Per the germline V gene, CDR1 is GTSNPN and CDR2 is SVGIG (reference sequence). CDR3 region: CAGGVWVSGYGYTF. The CDR3 DNA reads as TGTGCTGGGGGGGTATGGGTTAGTGGCTATGGCTACACCTTC. Using reference TRBV30 and TRBJ1-2 for the parts outside the CDR3, the full variable domain is SQTIHQWPATLVQPVGSPLSLECTVEGTSNPNLYWYRQAAGRGLQLLFYSVGIGQISSEVPQNLSASRPQDRQFILSSKKLLLSDSGFYLCAGGVWVSGYGYTFGSGTRLTVV.

J is TRBJ1-2 and V is TRBV5-1, with TRBD1 as a possible D gene (6 bases). This CDR3 region has 16 residues. Germline CDR1 SGHRS, CDR2 YFSETQ. V was cut by 1 base and J by 7 bases, with 20 bases left in between. The CDR3, as DNA: TGCGCCAGCAGCTTGATAATCGGGGGCCAGGGGATTGGCTACACCTTC. Translated, it gives CASSLIIGGQGIGYTF.